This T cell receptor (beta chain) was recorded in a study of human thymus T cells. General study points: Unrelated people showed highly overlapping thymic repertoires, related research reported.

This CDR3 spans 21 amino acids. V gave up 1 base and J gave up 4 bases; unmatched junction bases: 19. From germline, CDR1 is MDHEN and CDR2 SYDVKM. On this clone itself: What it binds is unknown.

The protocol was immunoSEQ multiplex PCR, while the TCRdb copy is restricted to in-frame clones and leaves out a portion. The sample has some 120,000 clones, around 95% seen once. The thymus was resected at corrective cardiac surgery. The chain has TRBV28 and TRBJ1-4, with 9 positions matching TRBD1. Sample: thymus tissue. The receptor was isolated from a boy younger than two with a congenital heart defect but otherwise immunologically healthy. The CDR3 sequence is CASSLYQNSLFDRGFNEKLFF. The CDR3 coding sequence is TGTGCCAGCAGTTTATATCAGAACTCCCTCTTCGACAGGGGGTTTAATGAAAAACTGTTTTTT.